This paragraph covers one TCR beta chain sequence. Its specificity is unknown. The data originate from a study of cytomegalovirus exposure and HLA in healthy donors. The overall study: The roughly 130 validation repertoires used the same platform as the roughly 700 first-cohort repertoires (as reported by a later analysis). Overall study findings and caveats: In vitro, three CMV-associated chains proved specific for CMV antigens.

The validation cohort, a group of 120 or so subjects, included the donors and was separate from the roughly 600-subject first cohort. The germline gives CDR1 SGHVS, CDR2 FQNEAQ. J gave up 6 bases and V 2 bases, and 7 bases lay outside the gene matches. This CDR3 region has 15 residues. Assay used: immunoSEQ multiplex PCR; TCRdb lists only in-frame clones, some missing. Altogether around 240,000 clones are present, roughly 89% being singletons, with the ten largest covering around 0.34%. The gene calls are TRBV7-8 and TRBJ1-5; 7 positions agree with TRBD1. The sequence was collected from a young woman in good health and CMV-seronegative. Sequenced input: PBMCs. The CDR3 DNA reads as TGTGCCAGCAGCTTATCCGACAGGGTAGGTCAGCCCCAGCATTTT. Its protein is CASSLSDRVGQPQHF.